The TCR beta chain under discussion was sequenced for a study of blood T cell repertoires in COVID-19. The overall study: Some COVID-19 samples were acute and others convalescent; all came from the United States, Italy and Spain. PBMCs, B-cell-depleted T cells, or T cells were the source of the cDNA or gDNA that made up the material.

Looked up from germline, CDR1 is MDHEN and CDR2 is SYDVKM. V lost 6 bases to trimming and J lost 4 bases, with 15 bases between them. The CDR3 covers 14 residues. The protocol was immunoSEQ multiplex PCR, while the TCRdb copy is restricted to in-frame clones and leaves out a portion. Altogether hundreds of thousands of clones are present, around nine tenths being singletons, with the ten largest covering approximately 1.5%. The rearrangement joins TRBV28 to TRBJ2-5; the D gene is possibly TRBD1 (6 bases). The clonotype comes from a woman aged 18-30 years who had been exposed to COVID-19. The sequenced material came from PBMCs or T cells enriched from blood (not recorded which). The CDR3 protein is CASSRGQFLETQYF. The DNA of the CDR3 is TGTGCCAGCAGCCGAGGACAGTTTTTAGAGACCCAGTACTTC.